The 6 T cell receptor beta chains presented below share a single source sample, sequenced in a study of blood T cell repertoires in COVID-19. Only in-frame clones appear in the TCRdb table, and some are missing; sequencing was by immunoSEQ multiplex PCR. The repertoire holds 180,000 or so clones, with around 82% as singletons. Specimen: peripheral blood. Every receptor here comes from a woman older than 75 with acute or convalescent COVID-19.

The chain has TRBV29-1 and TRBJ1-1; 8 bases are shared with TRBD1. V shed 4 bases and J 3 bases; nucleotides not matched to a gene: 10. The CDR3 consists of 15 residues. Per the germline V gene, CDR1 is SQVTM and CDR2 is ANQGSEA. The chain's CDR3 is CSVGGFTGGDTEAFF. The CDR3 DNA reads TGCAGCGTTGGGGGTTTCACAGGGGGAGACACTGAAGCTTTCTTT.

The chain carries TRBV5-1 and TRBJ1-5, with unresolved D. The V end was cut by 0 bases, the J end by 0 bases, with 7 bases between. CDR1 and CDR2 from the germline V gene are SGHRS and YFSETQ. This CDR3 has 15 residues. The CDR3 sequence is CASSLAGGSNQPQHF. CDR3 coding DNA: TGCGCCAGCAGCTTGGCGGGAGGTAGCAATCAGCCCCAGCATTTT.

The rearrangement links TRBV2 to TRBJ2-7; TRBD1 might be the D (6 bases). Germline CDR1 SNHLY, CDR2 FYNNEI. The CDR3 sequence is 15 residues long. Between the trimmed V and J ends, which lost 4 bases and 2 bases, there was a span of 15 bases. CDR3 nucleotide sequence: TGTGCCAGCAGTGTTGCCAGGGGCCTAGCCTACGAGCAGTACTTC. Its translation is CASSVARGLAYEQYF. Full variable domain (rest looked up from reference TRBV2 and TRBJ2-7): EPEVTQTPSHQVTQMGQEVILRCVPISNHLYFYWYRQILGQKVEFLVSFYNNEISEKSEIFDDQFSVERPDGSNFTLKIRSTKLEDSAMYFCASSVARGLAYEQYFGPGTRLTVT.

In DNA, the CDR3 is TGTGCTAGTGGTTTGATTCCTCGGGCAGGGCTCCATAGCACTGAAGCTTTCTTT. Its translation: CASGLIPRAGLHSTEAFF. The V call is TRBV12-5, the J call TRBJ1-1, with a tentative D call TRBD1 (5 bases). The CDR3 extends over 18 amino acids. V shed 2 bases and J shed 4 bases, with 23 bases lying between them. Per the germline V gene, CDR1 is LGHNT and CDR2 is FRNRAP.

The chain has TRBV6-5 and TRBJ1-3, with D perhaps TRBD1 (5 bases). CDR1 MNHEY and CDR2 SVGAGI come from the germline V gene. V was trimmed by 2 bases and J by 4 bases, leaving 6 bases between them. There are 13 residues in the CDR3. DNA for the CDR3: TGTGCCAGCAGTTACACAGGAGGAAACACCATATATTTT. Amino acids: CASSYTGGNTIYF.

The V call is TRBV7-8, the J call TRBJ1-3; 7 positions match TRBD1. CDR1 and CDR2 (germline): SGHVS, FQNEAQ. There are 16 residues in the CDR3. Trimming removed 3 bases from V and 5 bases from J; junction bases left unmatched: 10. CDR3 residues: CASSLTGTALRNTIYF. CDR3 bases: TGTGCCAGCAGCTTGACCGGGACAGCGCTAAGAAACACCATATATTTT.